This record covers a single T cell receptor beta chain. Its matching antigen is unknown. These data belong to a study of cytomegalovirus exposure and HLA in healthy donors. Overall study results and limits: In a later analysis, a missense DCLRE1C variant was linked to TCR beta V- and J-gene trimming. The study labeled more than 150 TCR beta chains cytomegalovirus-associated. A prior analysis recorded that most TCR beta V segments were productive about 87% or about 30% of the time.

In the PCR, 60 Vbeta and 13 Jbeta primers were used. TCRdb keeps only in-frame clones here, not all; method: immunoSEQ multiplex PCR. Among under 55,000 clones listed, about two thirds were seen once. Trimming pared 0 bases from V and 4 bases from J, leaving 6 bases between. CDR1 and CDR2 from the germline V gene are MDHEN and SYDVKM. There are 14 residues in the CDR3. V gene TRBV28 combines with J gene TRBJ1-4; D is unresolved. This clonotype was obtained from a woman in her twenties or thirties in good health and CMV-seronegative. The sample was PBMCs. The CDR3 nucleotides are TGTGCCAGCAGTTTATGGCCGGGTAATGAAAAACTGTTTTTT. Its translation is CASSLWPGNEKLFF. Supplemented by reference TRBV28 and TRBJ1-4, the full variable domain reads DVKVTQSSRYLVKRTGEKVFLECVQDMDHENMFWYRQDPGLGLRLIYFSYDVKMKEKGDIPEGYSVSREKKERFSLILESASTNQTSMYLCASSLWPGNEKLFFGSGTQLSVL.